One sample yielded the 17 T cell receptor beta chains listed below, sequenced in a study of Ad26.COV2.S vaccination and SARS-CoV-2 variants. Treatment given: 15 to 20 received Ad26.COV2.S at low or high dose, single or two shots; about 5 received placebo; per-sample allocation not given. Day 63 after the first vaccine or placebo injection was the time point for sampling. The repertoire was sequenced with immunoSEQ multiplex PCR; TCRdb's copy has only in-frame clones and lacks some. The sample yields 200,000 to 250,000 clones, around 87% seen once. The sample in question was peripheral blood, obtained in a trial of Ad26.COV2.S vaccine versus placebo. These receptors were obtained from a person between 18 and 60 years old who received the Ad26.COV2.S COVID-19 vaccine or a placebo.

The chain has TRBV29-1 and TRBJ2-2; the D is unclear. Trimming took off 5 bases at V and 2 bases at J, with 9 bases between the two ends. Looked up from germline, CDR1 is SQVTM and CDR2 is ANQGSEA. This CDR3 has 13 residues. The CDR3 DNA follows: TGCAGCGTTCTGAAGGGAAACACCGGGGAGCTGTTTTTT. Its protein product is CSVLKGNTGELFF.

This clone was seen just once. The CDR3 DNA reads as TGTGCCAGCAGCTTACCCTTAGCGGGAATTTCCTACGAGCAGTACTTC. Amino acid sequence: CASSLPLAGISYEQYF. V and J are TRBV7-8 and TRBJ2-7; 8 nucleotides line up with TRBD2. This CDR3 region has 16 residues. Trimming removed 2 bases from V and 1 base from J; junction bases left unmatched: 7. Germline V gene lookup returns CDR1 SGHVS and CDR2 FQNEAQ.

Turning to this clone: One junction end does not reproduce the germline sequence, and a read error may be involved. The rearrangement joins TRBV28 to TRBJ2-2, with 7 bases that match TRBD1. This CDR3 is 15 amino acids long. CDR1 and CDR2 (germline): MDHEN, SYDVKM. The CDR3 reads CASSLRGSGTGELFF. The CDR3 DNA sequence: TGTGCCAGCAGTCTCAGGGGGTCGGGCACCGGGGAGCTATTTTTT. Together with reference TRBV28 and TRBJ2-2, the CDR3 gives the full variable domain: DVKVTQSSRYLVKRTGEKVFLECVQDMDHENMFWYRQDPGLGLRLIYFSYDVKMKEKGDIPEGYSVSREKKERFSLILESASTNQTSMYLCASSLRGSGTGELFFGEGSRLTVL.

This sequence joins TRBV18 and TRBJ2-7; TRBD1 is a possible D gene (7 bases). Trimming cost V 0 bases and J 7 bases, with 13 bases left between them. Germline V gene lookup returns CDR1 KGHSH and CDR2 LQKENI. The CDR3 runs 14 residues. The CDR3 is CASSPPSGGQEQYF. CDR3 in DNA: TGTGCCAGCTCACCACCGTCAGGGGGGCAAGAGCAGTACTTC.

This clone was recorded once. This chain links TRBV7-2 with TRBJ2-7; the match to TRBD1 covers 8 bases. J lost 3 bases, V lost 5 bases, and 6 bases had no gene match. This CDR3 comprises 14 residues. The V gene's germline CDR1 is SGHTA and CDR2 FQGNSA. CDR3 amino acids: CASSHRQGNYEQYF. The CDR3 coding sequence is TGTGCCAGCAGCCACAGACAGGGGAACTACGAGCAGTACTTC.

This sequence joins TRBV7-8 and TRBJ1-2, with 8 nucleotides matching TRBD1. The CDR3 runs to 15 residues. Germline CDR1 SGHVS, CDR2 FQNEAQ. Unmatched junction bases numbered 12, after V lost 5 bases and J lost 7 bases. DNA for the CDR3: TGTGCCAGCAGCACCTTCGAGACAGGGGTTAGTGGCTACACCTTC. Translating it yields CASSTFETGVSGYTF.

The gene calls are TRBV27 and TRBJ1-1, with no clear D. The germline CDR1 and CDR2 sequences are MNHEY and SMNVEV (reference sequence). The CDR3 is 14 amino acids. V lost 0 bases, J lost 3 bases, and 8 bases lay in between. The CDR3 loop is CASSLSRMDTEAFF. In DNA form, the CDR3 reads TGTGCCAGCAGTTTATCGCGGATGGACACTGAAGCTTTCTTT.

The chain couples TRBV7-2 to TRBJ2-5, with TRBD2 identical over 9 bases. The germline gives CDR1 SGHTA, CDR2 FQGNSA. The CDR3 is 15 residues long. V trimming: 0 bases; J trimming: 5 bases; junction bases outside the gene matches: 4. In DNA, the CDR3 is TGTGCCAGCAGCTTAGCTAGCGGGAGAGTGGAGACCCAGTACTTC. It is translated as CASSLASGRVETQYF.

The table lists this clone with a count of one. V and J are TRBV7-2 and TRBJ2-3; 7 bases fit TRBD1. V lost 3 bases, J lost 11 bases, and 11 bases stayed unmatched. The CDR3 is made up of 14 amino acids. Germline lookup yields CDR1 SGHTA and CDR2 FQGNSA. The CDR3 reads CASSLLGTEERQYF. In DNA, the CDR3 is TGTGCCAGCAGCTTGTTAGGGACAGAGGAGAGGCAGTATTTT.

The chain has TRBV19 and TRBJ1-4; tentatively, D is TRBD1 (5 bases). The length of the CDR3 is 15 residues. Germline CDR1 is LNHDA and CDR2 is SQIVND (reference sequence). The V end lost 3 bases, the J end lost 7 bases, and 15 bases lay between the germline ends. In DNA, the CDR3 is TGTGCCAGTAGTATCCCCGAGGGTCAGGGTGAAAAACTGTTTTTT. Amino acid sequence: CASSIPEGQGEKLFF.

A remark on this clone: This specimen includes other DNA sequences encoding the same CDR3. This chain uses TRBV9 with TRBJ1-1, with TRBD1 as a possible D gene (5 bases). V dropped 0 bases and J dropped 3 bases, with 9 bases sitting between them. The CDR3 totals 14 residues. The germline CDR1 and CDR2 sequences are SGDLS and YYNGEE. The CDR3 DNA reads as TGTGCCAGCAGCGTAGTGGGGACGGACACTGAAGCTTTCTTT. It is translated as CASSVVGTDTEAFF.

CDR3 nucleotide sequence: TGTGCCAGCAGCTTAGCGGGGGCTCGGGTCTACGAGCAGTACTTC. Translated, it gives CASSLAGARVYEQYF. The chain employs TRBV7-2 and TRBJ2-7, with D possibly matching TRBD1 (6 bases). The CDR3 loop spans 15 amino acids. Trimming pared 0 bases from V and 3 bases from J, leaving 12 bases between. Germline loops: CDR1 SGHTA, CDR2 FQGNSA.

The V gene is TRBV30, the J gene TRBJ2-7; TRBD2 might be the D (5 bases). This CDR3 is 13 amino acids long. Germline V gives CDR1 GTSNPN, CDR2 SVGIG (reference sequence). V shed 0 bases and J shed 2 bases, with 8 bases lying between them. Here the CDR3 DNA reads TGTGCCTGGAGTGTTAGCGAAGCCTACGAGCAGTACTTC. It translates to CAWSVSEAYEQYF. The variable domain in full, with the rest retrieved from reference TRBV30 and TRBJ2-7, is SQTIHQWPATLVQPVGSPLSLECTVEGTSNPNLYWYRQAAGRGLQLLFYSVGIGQISSEVPQNLSASRPQDRQFILSSKKLLLSDSGFYLCAWSVSEAYEQYFGPGTRLTVT.

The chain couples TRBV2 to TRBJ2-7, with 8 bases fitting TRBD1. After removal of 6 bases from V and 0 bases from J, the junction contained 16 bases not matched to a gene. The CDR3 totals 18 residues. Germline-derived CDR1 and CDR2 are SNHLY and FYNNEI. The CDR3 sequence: CASRRRSGGGTLSYEQYF. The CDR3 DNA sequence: TGTGCCAGCAGGCGCCGCTCAGGGGGCGGAACCCTCTCCTACGAGCAGTACTTC.

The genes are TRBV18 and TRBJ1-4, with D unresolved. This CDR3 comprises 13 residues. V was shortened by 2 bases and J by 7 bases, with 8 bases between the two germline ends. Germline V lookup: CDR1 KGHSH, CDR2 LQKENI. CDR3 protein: CASSPGLSEKLFF. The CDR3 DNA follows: TGTGCCAGCTCACCAGGGTTAAGTGAAAAACTGTTTTTT.

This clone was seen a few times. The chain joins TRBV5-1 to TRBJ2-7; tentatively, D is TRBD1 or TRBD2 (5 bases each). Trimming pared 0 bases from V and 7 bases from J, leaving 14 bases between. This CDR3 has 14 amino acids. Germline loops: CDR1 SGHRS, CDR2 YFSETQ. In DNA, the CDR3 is TGCGCCAGCAGCTTGGATGGGGGTCCGGGTGAGCAGTACTTC. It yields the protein CASSLDGGPGEQYF.

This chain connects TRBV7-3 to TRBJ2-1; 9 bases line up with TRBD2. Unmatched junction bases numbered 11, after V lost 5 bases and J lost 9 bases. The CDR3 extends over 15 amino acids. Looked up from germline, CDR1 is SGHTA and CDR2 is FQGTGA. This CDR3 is CASSGRSGRGVEQFF. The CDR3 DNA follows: TGTGCCAGCAGCGGCCGTAGCGGGAGAGGTGTTGAGCAGTTCTTC.